The clone carrying this T cell receptor (beta chain) has more than one count but fewer than ten. What it binds is unknown. CDR3 length: 15 amino acids. V was clipped by 4 bases and J by 7 bases; unmatched bases: 8. Per germline, CDR1 LNHNV and CDR2 YYDKDF (reference sequence). This sample is part of a study of blood T cells in healthy people across ages. The study, taken as a whole, reports: Long-lived donors had more naive CD4+ cells and higher diversity than aged donors.

Isolated per sample were at least 6 million PBMCs. Each sample provided at least 5 micrograms of extracted total RNA. A second PCR, run for about 7 to 11 cycles, used a sample-barcoded 5' primer plus a J-beta primer mix. Paired-end reads containing CDR3 totaled no fewer than 2.5 million for each sample. TCRdb independently ran MiXCR on the 5' RACE reads; one entry per CDR3 protein. The table has about 780,000 distinct CDR3 sequences, 46% seen once. Material for sequencing was blood. The TCR originated in an elderly man in good health. The rearrangement uses TRBV15 and TRBJ2-1; 9 bases fit TRBD1. CDR3: CATSIPGQGSNEQFF. The CDR3 DNA follows: TGTGCCACCAGCATCCCGGGACAGGGATCTAATGAGCAGTTCTTC.